The next 11 T cell receptor beta chains were all read from a single sample in a study of identical twins (dated by TCRdb to between 2015 and 2016). Library method: 5' RACE. This sample was sequenced with an Illumina HiSeq 2000. TCRdb reprocessed the public reads (quality trimming at Q25 with fastp, clone calling with MiXCR) and kept in-frame beta chains. Entries are consolidated by CDR3 protein sequence, retaining the most common genes and DNA. This sample has 400,000 to 550,000 distinct CDR3 sequences in its table, and about 13% of those were observed once. The top ten clonotypes cover approximately 0.9% of the sample. In addition, the sample was reused for a study of yellow fever vaccine responses in identical twins.

What was sequenced was CD4+ T cells sorted from blood. These receptors were obtained from a woman aged 18-29 years in good health.

This clonotype appeared a few times. V is TRBV2 and J is TRBJ2-2; unclear D gene. This CDR3 contains 13 residues. CDR1 SNHLY and CDR2 FYNNEI come from the germline V gene. V was shortened by 4 bases and J by 3 bases, with 6 bases between the two germline ends. The DNA for the CDR3 is TGTGCCAGCAGTGGTAGCTACACCGGGGAGCTGTTTTTT. Translating it yields CASSGSYTGELFF.

This clonotype was observed a handful of times. The gene calls are TRBV6-2 or TRBV6-3 and TRBJ2-7; 8 nucleotides line up with TRBD2. The CDR3 consists of 13 residues. The V segment lost 5 bases and the J segment 9 bases; nucleotides outside the gene matches: 9. Germline loops: CDR1 MNHEY, CDR2 SVGEGT. CDR3 sequence reads: CASSTVGGAAQYF. The CDR3 nucleotides are TGTGCCAGCAGTACTGTCGGGGGGGCCGCGCAGTACTTC.

This clonotype was recorded a few times. The chain recombines TRBV19 with TRBJ2-3; unclear D gene. Per germline, CDR1 LNHDA and CDR2 SQIVND (reference sequence). Trimming cost V 1 base and J 2 bases, with 10 bases left between them. The length of the CDR3 is 15 residues. CDR3 loop: CASSIVGANTDTQYF. CDR3 nucleotide sequence: TGTGCCAGTAGTATAGTTGGAGCGAACACAGATACGCAGTATTTT. The whole variable domain, remainder taken from reference TRBV19 and TRBJ2-3, is DGGITQSPKYLFRKEGQNVTLSCEQNLNHDAMYWYRQDPGQGLRLIYYSQIVNDFQKGDIAEGYSVSREKKESFPLTVTSAQKNPTAFYLCASSIVGANTDTQYFGPGTRLTVL.

The V and J genes are TRBV28 and TRBJ1-2; D is undetermined. Germline V lookup: CDR1 MDHEN, CDR2 SYDVKM. V gave up 7 bases and J gave up 4 bases, with 16 bases separating them. The CDR3 loop spans 14 amino acids. The CDR3 here is CASIPPGRIYGYTF. Here the CDR3 DNA reads TGTGCCAGCATACCCCCAGGCAGAATCTATGGCTACACCTTC.

This clonotype was observed a handful of times. The chain links TRBV5-4 to TRBJ2-6; 8 positions match TRBD2. The V gene's germline CDR1 is SGHNT and CDR2 YYREEE (reference sequence). V shed 4 bases, J shed 0 bases, and the junction held 3 bases outside the gene matches. CDR3 length: 16 residues. CDR3 amino acids: CASSVLAVSGANVLTF. The CDR3 DNA reads TGTGCCAGCAGCGTACTAGCGGTCTCTGGGGCCAACGTCCTGACTTTC.

The V and J genes are TRBV11-2 and TRBJ1-1; TRBD1 aligns across 7 bases. Germline-derived CDR1 and CDR2 are SGHAT and FQNNGV. The CDR3 has 15 amino acids. Unmatched junction bases numbered 8, after V lost 1 base and J lost 6 bases. DNA for the CDR3: TGTGCCAGCAGCTTAGCGAAGGGGGCGGTCGCTGAAGCTTTCTTT. This sequence encodes CASSLAKGAVAEAFF.

This clonotype was recorded at least ten times. J is TRBJ2-7 and V is TRBV7-2; 9 bases line up with TRBD1. The V and J ends lost 6 bases and 3 bases, in that order; junction bases with no gene match: 6. Germline values: CDR1 SGHTA, CDR2 FQGNSA. The CDR3 loop spans 14 amino acids. The CDR3 loop is CASRLPGQGYEQYF. The CDR3 bases are TGTGCCAGCAGGTTACCGGGACAGGGCTACGAGCAGTACTTC.

This clonotype was counted many times. CDR3 nucleotides: TGTGCCAGCAGCCGCTATCTAGACTTCACTGAAGCTTTCTTT. This encodes CASSRYLDFTEAFF. The genes are TRBV12-3 or TRBV12-4 and TRBJ1-1; D gene unclear. This CDR3 is built from 14 residues. Trimming took 6 bases from V and 4 from J, leaving 15 bases between them.

This clonotype has more than one count but fewer than ten. The chain has TRBV20-1 and TRBJ1-2; 7 nucleotides match TRBD1. The CDR3 sequence is 13 residues long. After removal of 3 bases from V and 2 bases from J, the junction contained 3 bases not matched to a gene. Per germline, CDR1 DFQATT and CDR2 SNEGSKA (reference sequence). The CDR3 loop reads CSAREDRNYGYTF. Written as DNA, the CDR3 is TGCAGTGCTAGGGAGGACAGGAACTATGGCTACACCTTC.

This clonotype was seen more than once but under ten times. The chain couples TRBV6-1 to TRBJ2-7; D uncertain. Germline CDR1 reads MNHNS; CDR2 reads SASEGT. Trimming left V 5 bases short and J 6 bases short, with 14 bases between. The CDR3 contains 13 residues. The CDR3 DNA follows: TGTGCCAGCAGTCGACTGGCCTATTTCGAGCAGTACTTC. As protein: CASSRLAYFEQYF.

The rearrangement joins TRBV7-2 to TRBJ1-1; D is perhaps TRBD1 (5 bases). This CDR3 region has 15 residues. V was clipped by 1 base and J by 6 bases, with 15 bases between them. CDR1 is SGHTA, CDR2 FQGNSA, per germline. DNA for the CDR3: TGTGCCAGCAGCTTAGGATCAGGGAGGGTCGCTGAAGCTTTCTTT. Its protein is CASSLGSGRVAEAFF.